This T cell receptor beta chain was identified in a study of shared clonotypes between healthy human individuals. Researchers ran the assay at a deep level. Each cell subset's genomic DNA was divided evenly among several immunoSEQ plates. The data were produced by immunoSEQ multiplex PCR, yet TCRdb's version contains in-frame clones alone and is incomplete. The sample lists 630,000 or so clones, 95% to 98% occurring once. Study-wide points: Naive subsets, compared against memory subsets, generally had larger estimated richness values. Clonotypes which were not shared had lower generation probabilities than clonotypes that all four donors shared.

Cells designated naive CD8 were CD45RO-negative and were positively selected for CCR7, with terminally differentiated effector memory CD45RA+ cells excluded. The CDR3 sequence is 14 residues long. Trimming shortened V by 0 bases and J by 4 bases, and 7 bases separated the two germline ends. The germline CDR1 and CDR2 sequences are MNHEY and SMNVEV (reference sequence). Worth noting for this clone: Its specificity is not known.

This chain joins TRBV27 and TRBJ1-5; a weak D match, TRBD1 (5 bases). The sequence came from a man aged 25 to 45 in good health. The source material was naive CD8+ T cells sorted from blood. The CDR3 is CASSLSNRNQPQHF. The DNA of the CDR3 is TGTGCCAGCAGTTTATCGAACAGGAATCAGCCCCAGCATTTT.